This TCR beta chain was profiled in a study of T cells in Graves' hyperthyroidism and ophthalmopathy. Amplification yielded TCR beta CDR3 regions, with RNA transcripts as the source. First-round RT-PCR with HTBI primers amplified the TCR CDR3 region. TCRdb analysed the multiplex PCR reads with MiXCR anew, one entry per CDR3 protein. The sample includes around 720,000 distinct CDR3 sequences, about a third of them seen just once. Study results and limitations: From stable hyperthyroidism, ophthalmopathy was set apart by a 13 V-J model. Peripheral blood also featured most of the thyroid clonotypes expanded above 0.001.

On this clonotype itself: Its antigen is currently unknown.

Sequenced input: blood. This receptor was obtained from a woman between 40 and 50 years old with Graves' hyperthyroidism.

This chain's CDR3 is CASRTGKHSPLHF. In DNA form, the CDR3 reads TGTGCCAGCCGGACAGGGAAGCATTCACCCCTCCACTTT. The J gene is TRBJ1-6, the V gene TRBV12-3 or TRBV12-4; 8 bases map to TRBD1. V trimming: 8 bases; J trimming: 8 bases; junction bases outside the gene matches: 5. This CDR3 has 13 residues.